Only a few counts were recorded for the clone carrying this T cell receptor beta chain. Its antigen is unidentified. This CDR3 comprises 18 residues. V was trimmed by 4 bases and J by 0 bases, leaving 19 bases between them. Germline CDR1 and CDR2: SEHNR and FQNEAQ (reference sequence). The sample belongs to a study of OX40 agonist ivuxolimab in advanced cancers. About the study: Patients in the trial were receiving intravenous ivuxolimab every 2 weeks, at doses of 0.01 to 10 mg/kg. With a range of roughly 20 to 85, age averaged roughly 60 years, and more than 75% were male.

Clones were sequenced by immunoSEQ multiplex PCR, and TCRdb holds only the in-frame ones, with some missing. The profile shows more than 85,000 clones, more than 80% of them singletons. Study-wide results and caveats: Expanded clones belonging to CD8+ T cells outnumbered, on average, those of CD4+.

The clonotype originates from an adult with an advanced solid tumor such as melanoma, head and neck, liver or kidney cancer. The chain is built from TRBV7-9 and TRBJ1-5; the D gene is possibly TRBD1 (5 bases). Source: CD4+ or CD8+ T cells sorted from blood, taken in a trial of the OX40 agonist ivuxolimab. CDR3: CASSSSYAGTHSNQPQHF. CDR3 bases: TGTGCCAGCAGCTCGTCCTACGCCGGGACCCATAGCAATCAGCCCCAGCATTTT.